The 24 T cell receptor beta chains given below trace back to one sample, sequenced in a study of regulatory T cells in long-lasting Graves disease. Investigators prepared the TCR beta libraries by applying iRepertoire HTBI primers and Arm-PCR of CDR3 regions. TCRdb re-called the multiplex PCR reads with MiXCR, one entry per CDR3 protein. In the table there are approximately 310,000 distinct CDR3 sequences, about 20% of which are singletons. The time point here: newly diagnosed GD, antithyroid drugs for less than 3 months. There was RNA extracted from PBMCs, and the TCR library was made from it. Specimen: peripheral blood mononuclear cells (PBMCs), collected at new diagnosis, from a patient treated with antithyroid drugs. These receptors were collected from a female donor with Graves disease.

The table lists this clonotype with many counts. CDR3 loop: CASSEDTGGGYTF. The CDR3 DNA reads TGTGCCAGCAGTGAGGACACAGGGGGCGGCTACACCTTC. V gene TRBV2 combines with J gene TRBJ1-2; 9 nucleotides agree with TRBD1. CDR1 is SNHLY and CDR2 is FYNNEI in the germline V gene. CDR3 size: 13 residues. The J segment lost 8 bases and the V segment lost 3 bases, leaving 4 bases of the junction unmatched.

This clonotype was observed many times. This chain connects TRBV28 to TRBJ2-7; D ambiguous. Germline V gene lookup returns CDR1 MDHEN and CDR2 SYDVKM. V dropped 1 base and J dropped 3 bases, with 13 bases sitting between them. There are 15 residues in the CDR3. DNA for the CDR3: TGTGCCAGCAGTTTATTTGGGTACAGACTCTACGAGCAGTACTTC. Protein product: CASSLFGYRLYEQYF.

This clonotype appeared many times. CDR3 in amino acids: CSVEEGSGVNEQFF. The CDR3, as DNA: TGCAGCGTTGAAGAGGGTAGCGGGGTGAATGAGCAGTTCTTC. The chain employs TRBV29-1 and TRBJ2-1; 8 nucleotides match TRBD2. Germline V CDR1 and CDR2: SQVTM, ANQGSEA. The CDR3 consists of 14 residues. The junction had 5 bases not matched to a gene; V was cut back by 0 bases and J by 7 bases.

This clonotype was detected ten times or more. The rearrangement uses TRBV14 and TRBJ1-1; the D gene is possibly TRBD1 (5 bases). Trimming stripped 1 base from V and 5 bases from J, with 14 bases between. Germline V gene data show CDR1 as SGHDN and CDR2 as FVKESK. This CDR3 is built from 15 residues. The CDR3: CASSQVLSGGTEAFF. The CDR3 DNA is TGTGCCAGCAGCCAAGTGTTAAGCGGGGGGACTGAAGCTTTCTTT.

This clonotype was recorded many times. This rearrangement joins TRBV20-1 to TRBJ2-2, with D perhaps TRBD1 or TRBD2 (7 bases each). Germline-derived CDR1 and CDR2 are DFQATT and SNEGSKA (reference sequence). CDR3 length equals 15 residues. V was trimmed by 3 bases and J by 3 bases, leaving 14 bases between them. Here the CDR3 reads CSARTGRVHTGELFF. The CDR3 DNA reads TGCAGTGCTAGGACAGGGAGGGTACACACCGGGGAGCTGTTTTTT.

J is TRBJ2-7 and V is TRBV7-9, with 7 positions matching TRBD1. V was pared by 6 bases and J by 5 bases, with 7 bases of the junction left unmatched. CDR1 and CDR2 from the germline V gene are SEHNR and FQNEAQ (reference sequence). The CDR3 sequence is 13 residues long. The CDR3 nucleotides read TGTGCCAGCAGAAAACAGGGGTTAGACGAGCAGTACTTC. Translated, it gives CASRKQGLDEQYF.

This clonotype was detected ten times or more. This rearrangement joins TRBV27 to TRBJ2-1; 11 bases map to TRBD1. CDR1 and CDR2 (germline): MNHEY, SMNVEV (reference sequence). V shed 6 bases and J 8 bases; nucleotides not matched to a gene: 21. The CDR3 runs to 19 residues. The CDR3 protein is CASRLGQGAGTPKWDEQFF. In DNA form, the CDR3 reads TGTGCCAGCAGACTTGGACAGGGGGCCGGGACACCCAAGTGGGATGAGCAGTTCTTC.

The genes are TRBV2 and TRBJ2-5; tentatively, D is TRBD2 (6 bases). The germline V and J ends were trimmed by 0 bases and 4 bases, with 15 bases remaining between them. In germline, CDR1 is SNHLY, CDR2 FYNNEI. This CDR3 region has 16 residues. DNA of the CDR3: TGTGCCAGCAGTGAAGCAAGGGGAGGAGGTAGAGAGACCCAGTACTTC. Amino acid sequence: CASSEARGGGRETQYF. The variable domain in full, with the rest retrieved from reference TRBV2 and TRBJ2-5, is EPEVTQTPSHQVTQMGQEVILRCVPISNHLYFYWYRQILGQKVEFLVSFYNNEISEKSEIFDDQFSVERPDGSNFTLKIRSTKLEDSAMYFCASSEARGGGRETQYFGPGTRLLVL.

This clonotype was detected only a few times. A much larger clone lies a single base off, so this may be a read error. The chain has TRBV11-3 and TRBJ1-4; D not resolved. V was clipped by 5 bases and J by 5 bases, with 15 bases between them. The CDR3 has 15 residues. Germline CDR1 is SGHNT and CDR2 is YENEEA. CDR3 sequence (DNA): TGTGCCAGCAGCGTGGACCGAATGAGGAATGAAAAACTGTTTTTT. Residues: CASSVDRMRNEKLFF.

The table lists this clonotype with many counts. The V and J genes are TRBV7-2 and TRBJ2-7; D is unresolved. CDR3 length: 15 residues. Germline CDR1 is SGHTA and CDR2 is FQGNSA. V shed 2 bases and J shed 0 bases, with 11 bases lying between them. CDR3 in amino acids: CASSLRGESSYEQYF. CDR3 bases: TGTGCCAGCAGCTTACGCGGAGAGAGCTCCTACGAGCAGTACTTC.

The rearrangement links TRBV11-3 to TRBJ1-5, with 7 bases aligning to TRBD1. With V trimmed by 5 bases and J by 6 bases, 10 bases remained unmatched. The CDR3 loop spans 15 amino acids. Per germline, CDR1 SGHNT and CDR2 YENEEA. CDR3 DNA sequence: TGTGCCAGCAGCCACGGGACAGAAAGAGGTCAGCCCCAGCATTTT. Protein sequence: CASSHGTERGQPQHF.

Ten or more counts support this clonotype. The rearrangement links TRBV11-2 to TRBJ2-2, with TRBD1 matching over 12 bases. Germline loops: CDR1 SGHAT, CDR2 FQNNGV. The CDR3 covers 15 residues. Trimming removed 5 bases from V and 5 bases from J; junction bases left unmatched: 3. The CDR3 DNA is TGTGCCAGCAGCGTGGGACAGGGGGCGACCGGGGAGCTGTTTTTT. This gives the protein CASSVGQGATGELFF.

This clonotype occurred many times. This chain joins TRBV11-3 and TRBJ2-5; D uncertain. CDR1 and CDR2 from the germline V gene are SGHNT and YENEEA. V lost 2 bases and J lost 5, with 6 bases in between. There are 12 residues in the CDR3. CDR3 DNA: TGTGCCAGCAGCTTAAACCGTGAGACCCAGTACTTC. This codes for CASSLNRETQYF.

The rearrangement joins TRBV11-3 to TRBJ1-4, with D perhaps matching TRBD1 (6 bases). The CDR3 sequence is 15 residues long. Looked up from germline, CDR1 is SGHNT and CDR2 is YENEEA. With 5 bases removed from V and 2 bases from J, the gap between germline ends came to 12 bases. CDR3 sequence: CASSRGGRTNEKLFF. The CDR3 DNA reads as TGTGCCAGCAGCCGAGGGGGAAGGACTAATGAAAAACTGTTTTTT. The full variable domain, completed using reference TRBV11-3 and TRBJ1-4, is EAGVVQSPRYKIIEKKQPVAFWCNPISGHNTLYWYLQNLGQGPELLIRYENEEAVDDSQLPKDRFSAERLKGVDSTLKIQPAELGDSAVYLCASSRGGRTNEKLFFGSGTQLSVL.

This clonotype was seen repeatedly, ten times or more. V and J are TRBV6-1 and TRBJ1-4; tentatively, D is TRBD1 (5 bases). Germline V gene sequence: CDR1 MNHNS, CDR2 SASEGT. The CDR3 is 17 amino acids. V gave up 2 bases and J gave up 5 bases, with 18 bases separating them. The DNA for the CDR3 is TGTGCCAGCAGTGAACAAGTGTCGGCAGGGAGGAATGAAAAACTGTTTTTT. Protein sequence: CASSEQVSAGRNEKLFF.

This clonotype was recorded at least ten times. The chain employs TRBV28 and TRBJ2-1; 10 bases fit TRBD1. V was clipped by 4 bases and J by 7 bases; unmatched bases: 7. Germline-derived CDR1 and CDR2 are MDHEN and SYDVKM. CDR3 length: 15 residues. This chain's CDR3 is CASSSLADRGNEQFF. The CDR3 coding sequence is TGTGCCAGCAGTTCACTAGCGGACAGGGGGAATGAGCAGTTCTTC.

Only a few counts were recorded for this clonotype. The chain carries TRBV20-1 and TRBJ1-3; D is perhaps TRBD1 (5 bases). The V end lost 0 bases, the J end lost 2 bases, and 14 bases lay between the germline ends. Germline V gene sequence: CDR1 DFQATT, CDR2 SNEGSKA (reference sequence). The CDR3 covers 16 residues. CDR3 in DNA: TGCAGTGCTAGAGATATGGGGCTCACCCCTGGAAACACCATATATTTT. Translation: CSARDMGLTPGNTIYF.

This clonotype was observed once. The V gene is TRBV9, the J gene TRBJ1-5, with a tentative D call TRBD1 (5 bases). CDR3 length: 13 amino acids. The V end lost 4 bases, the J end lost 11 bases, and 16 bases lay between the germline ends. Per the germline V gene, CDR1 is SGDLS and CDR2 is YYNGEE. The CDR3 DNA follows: TGTGCCAGCAGCAGCGTGGGGGGTTTGTCCCAGCATTTT. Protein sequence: CASSSVGGLSQHF.

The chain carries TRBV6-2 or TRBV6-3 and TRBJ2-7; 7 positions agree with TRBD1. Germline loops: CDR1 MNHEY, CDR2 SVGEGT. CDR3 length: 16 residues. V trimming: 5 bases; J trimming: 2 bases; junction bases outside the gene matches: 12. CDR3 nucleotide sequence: TGTGCCAGCAGTCCCCCCTCTCGACAGGGAACCTACGAGCAGTACTTC. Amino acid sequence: CASSPPSRQGTYEQYF.

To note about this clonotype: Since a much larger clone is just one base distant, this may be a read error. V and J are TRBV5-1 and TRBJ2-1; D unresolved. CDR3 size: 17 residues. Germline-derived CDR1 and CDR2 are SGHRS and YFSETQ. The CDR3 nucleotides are TGCGCCAGCAGCCCGGTGGGCCACCTGCGCCCCTACAATGAGCAGCTCTTC. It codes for CASSPVGHLRPYNEQLF.

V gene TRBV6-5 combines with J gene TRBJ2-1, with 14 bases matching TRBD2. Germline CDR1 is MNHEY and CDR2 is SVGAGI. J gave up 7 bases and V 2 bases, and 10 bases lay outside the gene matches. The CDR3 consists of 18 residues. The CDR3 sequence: CASSYTRTSGRMRNEQFF. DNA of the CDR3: TGTGCCAGCAGTTACACCCGGACTAGCGGGAGGATGAGAAATGAGCAGTTCTTC.

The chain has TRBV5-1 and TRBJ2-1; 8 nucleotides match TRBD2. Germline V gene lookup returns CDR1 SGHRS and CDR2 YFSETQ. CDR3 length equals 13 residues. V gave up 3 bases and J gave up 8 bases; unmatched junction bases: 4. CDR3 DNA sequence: TGCGCCAGCAGCTGGACTAGCTTCGATGAGCAGTTCTTC. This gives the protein CASSWTSFDEQFF. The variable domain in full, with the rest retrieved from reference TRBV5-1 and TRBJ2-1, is KAGVTQTPRYLIKTRGQQVTLSCSPISGHRSVSWYQQTPGQGLQFLFEYFSETQRNKGNFPGRFSGRQFSNSRSEMNVSTLELGDSALYLCASSWTSFDEQFFGPGTRLTVL.

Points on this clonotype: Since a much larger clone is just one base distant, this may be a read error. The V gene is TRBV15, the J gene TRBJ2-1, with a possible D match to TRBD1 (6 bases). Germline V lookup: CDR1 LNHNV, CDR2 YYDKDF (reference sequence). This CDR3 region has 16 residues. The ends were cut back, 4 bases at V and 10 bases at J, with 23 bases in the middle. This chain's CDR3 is CATSILRRGPSYEQFF. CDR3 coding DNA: TGTGCCACCAGCATCCTCCGCAGGGGACCCTCCTACGAGCAGTTCTTC.

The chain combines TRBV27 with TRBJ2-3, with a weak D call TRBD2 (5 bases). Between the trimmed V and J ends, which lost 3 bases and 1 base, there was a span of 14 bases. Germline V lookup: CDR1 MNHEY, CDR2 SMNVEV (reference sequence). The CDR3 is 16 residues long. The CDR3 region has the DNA TGTGCCAGCAGTTTTGGCGTACTAGGCGGCACAGATACGCAGTATTTT. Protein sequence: CASSFGVLGGTDTQYF.